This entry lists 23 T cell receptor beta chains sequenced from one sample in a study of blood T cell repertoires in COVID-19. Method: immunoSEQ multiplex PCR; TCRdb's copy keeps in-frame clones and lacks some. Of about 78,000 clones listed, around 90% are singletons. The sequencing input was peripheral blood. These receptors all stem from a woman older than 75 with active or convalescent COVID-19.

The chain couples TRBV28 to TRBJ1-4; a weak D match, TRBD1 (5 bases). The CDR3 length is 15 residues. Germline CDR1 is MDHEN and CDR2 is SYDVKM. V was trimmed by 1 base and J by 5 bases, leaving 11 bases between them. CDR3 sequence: CASSLSGAGNEKLFF. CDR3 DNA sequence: TGTGCCAGCAGTTTATCGGGCGCAGGGAATGAAAAACTGTTTTTT.

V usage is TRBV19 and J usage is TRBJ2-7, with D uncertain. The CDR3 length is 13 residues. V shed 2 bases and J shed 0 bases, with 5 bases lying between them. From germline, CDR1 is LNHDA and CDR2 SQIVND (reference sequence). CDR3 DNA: TGTGCCAGTAGTATACAGAACTCCTACGAGCAGTACTTC. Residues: CASSIQNSYEQYF. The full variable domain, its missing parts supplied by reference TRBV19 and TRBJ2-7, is DGGITQSPKYLFRKEGQNVTLSCEQNLNHDAMYWYRQDPGQGLRLIYYSQIVNDFQKGDIAEGYSVSREKKESFPLTVTSAQKNPTAFYLCASSIQNSYEQYFGPGTRLTVT.

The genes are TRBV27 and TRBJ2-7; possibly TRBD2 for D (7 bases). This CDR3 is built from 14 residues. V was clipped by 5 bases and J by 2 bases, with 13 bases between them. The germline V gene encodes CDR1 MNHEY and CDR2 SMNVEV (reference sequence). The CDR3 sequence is CASSEGGGAYEQYF. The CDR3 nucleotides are TGTGCCAGCAGTGAGGGAGGGGGGGCCTACGAGCAGTACTTC.

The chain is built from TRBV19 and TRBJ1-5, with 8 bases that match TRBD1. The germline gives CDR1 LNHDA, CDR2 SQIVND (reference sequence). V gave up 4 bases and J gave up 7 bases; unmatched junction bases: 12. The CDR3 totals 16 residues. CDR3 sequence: CASSTAGQGTGQPQHF. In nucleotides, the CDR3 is TGTGCCAGTAGTACCGCCGGACAGGGAACGGGGCAGCCCCAGCATTTT.

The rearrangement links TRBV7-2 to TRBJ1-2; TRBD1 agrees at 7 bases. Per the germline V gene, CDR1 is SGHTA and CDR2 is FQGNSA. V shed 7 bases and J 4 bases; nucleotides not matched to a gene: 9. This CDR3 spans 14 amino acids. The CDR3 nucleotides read TGTGCCAGCACCGAGACAGGGAATCGCTATGGCTACACCTTC. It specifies CASTETGNRYGYTF.

The CDR3 sequence is CAAPGGFGGETQYF. CDR3 in DNA: TGCGCCGCCCCCGGGGGGTTCGGGGGGGAGACCCAGTACTTC. J is TRBJ2-5 and V is TRBV10-1, with 7 bases fitting TRBD2. The trim removed 11 bases at V and 5 bases at J, leaving 14 bases unmatched. Germline lookup yields CDR1 WNHNN and CDR2 SYGVQD (reference sequence). The CDR3 contains 14 residues.

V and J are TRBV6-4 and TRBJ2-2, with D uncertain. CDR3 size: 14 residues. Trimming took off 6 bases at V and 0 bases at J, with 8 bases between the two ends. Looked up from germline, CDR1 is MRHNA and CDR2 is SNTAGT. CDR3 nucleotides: TGTGCCAGCAGACTCACAGCGAACACCGGGGAGCTGTTTTTT. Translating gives CASRLTANTGELFF.

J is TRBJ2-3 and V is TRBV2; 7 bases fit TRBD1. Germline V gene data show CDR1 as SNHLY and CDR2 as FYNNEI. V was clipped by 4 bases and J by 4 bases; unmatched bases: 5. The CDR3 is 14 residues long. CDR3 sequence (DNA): TGTGCCAGCAGTGTGGGGACAGTCGCAGATACGCAGTATTTT. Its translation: CASSVGTVADTQYF. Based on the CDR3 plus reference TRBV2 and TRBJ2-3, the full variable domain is EPEVTQTPSHQVTQMGQEVILRCVPISNHLYFYWYRQILGQKVEFLVSFYNNEISEKSEIFDDQFSVERPDGSNFTLKIRSTKLEDSAMYFCASSVGTVADTQYFGPGTRLTVL.

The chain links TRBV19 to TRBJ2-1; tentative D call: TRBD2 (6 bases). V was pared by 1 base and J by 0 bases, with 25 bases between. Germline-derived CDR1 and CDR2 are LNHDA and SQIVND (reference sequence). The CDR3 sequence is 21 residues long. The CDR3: CASSIGLSGLQTGRSYNEQFF. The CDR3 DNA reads TGTGCCAGTAGTATAGGCCTTTCGGGACTGCAAACTGGCCGCTCCTACAATGAGCAGTTCTTC.

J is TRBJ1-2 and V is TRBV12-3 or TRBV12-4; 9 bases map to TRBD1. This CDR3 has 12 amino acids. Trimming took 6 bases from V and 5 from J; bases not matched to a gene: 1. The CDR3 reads CASSGQGYGYTF. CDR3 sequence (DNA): TGTGCCAGCAGCGGACAGGGGTATGGCTACACCTTC.

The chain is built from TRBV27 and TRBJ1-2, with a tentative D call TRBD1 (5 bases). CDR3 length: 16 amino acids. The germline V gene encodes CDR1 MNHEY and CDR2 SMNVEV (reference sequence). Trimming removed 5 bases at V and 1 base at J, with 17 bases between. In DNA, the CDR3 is TGTGCCAGCAGTCTTATCCCCGGGGGACTTAACTATGGCTACACCTTC. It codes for CASSLIPGGLNYGYTF.

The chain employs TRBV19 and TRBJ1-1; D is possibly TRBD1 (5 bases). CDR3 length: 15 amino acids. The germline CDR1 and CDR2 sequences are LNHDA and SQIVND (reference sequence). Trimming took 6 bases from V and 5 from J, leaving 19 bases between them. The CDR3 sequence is CASSQGTRLSTEAFF. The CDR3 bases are TGTGCCAGTAGCCAGGGTACCCGCCTTTCGACTGAAGCTTTCTTT. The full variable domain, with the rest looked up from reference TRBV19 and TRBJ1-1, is DGGITQSPKYLFRKEGQNVTLSCEQNLNHDAMYWYRQDPGQGLRLIYYSQIVNDFQKGDIAEGYSVSREKKESFPLTVTSAQKNPTAFYLCASSQGTRLSTEAFFGQGTRLTVV.

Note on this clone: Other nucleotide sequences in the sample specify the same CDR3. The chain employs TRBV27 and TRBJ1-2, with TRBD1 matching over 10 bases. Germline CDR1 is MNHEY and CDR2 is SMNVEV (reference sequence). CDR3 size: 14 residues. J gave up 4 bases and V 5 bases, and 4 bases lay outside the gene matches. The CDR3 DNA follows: TGTGCCAGCAGTCGGACAGGGGGTACCTATGGCTACACCTTC. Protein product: CASSRTGGTYGYTF.

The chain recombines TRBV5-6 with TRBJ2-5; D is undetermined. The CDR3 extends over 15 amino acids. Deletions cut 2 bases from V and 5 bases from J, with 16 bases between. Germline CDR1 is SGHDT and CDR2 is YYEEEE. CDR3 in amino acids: CASSLSARTWETQYF. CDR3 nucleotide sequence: TGTGCCAGCAGCTTAAGCGCCAGAACATGGGAGACCCAGTACTTC.

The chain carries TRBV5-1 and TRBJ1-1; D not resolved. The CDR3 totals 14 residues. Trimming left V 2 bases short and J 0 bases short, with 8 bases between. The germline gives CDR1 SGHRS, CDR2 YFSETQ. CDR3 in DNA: TGCGCCAGCAGCTTAGCAAGTATGAACACTGAAGCTTTCTTT. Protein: CASSLASMNTEAFF.

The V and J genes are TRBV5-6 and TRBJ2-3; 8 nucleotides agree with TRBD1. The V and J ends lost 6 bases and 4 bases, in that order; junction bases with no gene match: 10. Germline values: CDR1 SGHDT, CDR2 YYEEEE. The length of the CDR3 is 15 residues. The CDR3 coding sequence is TGTGCCAGCACAGAGGCAGGGGGCAGGTCAGATACGCAGTATTTT. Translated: CASTEAGGRSDTQYF.

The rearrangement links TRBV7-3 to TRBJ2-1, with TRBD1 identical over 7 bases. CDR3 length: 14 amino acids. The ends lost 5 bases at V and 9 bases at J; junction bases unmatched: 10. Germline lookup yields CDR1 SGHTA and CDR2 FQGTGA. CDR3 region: CASSQDRLSTEQFF. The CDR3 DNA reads TGTGCCAGCAGCCAGGACAGGTTGTCCACTGAGCAGTTCTTC.

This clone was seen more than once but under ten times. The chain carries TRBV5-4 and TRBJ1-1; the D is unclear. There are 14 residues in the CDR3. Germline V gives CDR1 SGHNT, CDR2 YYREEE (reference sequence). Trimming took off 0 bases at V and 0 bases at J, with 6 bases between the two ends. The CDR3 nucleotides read TGTGCCAGCAGCTTGGGGCCGATGAACACTGAAGCTTTCTTT. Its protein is CASSLGPMNTEAFF.

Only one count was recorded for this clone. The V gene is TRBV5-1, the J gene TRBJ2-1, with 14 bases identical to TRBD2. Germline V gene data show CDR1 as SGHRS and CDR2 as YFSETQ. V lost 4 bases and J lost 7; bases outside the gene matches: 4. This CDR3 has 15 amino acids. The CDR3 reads CASSPGTSGSNEQFF. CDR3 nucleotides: TGCGCCAGCAGCCCTGGGACTAGCGGGAGTAATGAGCAGTTCTTC.

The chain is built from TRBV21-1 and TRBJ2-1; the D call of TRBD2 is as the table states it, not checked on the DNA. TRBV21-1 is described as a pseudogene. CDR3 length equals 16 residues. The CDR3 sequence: CASSKKSGSSYNEQFF. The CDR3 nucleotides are TGTGCCAGCAGCAAAAAAAGCGGGAGCTCCTACAATGAGCAGTTCTTC.

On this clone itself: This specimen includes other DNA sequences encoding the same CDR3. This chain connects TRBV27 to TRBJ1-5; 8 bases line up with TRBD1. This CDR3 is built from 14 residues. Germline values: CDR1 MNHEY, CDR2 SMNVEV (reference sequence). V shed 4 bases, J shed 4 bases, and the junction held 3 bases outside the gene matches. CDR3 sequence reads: CASSSRQGNQPQHF. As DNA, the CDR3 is TGTGCCAGCAGTTCGCGACAGGGGAATCAGCCCCAGCATTTT.

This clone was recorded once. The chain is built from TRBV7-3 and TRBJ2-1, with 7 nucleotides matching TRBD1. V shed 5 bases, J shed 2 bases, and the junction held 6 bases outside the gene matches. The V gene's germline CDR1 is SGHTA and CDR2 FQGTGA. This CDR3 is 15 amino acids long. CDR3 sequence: CASSPRGLPYNEQFF. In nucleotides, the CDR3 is TGTGCCAGCAGCCCAAGGGGGCTCCCCTACAATGAGCAGTTCTTC.

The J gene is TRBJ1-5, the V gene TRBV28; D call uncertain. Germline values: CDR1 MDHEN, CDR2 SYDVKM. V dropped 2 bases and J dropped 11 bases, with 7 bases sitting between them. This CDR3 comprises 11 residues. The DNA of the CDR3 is TGTGCCAGCAGTTTAGGTGCAGCCCAGCATTTT. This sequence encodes CASSLGAAQHF.